This TCR beta chain derives from a study of Graves' ophthalmopathy and Graves' hyperthyroidism. Study-level results: Blood shared most expanded thyroid clonotypes above 0.001 frequency. In predicting ophthalmopathy progression, the model reached about 69% sensitivity and roughly 75% specificity.

The CDR3 has 12 residues. V was trimmed by 0 bases and J by 5 bases, leaving 7 bases between them. Looked up from germline, CDR1 is GTSNPN and CDR2 is SVGIG (reference sequence). The sequenced template was RNA, covering the TCR beta CDR3 region. First-round RT-PCR with HTBI primers preceded a second-round multiplex PCR. TCRdb ran MiXCR on the multiplex PCR reads and lists one entry per CDR3 protein. The table lists 350,000 or so distinct CDR3 sequences, roughly a sixth of them singletons. This clonotype was detected ten times or more. Its target is unknown. This clonotype originated in an adult man with Graves' ophthalmopathy. The specimen was peripheral blood. V is TRBV30 and J is TRBJ1-1; D gene uncertain. CDR3 loop: CAWSVGWTEAFF. Written as DNA, the CDR3 is TGTGCCTGGAGTGTGGGGTGGACTGAAGCTTTCTTT.